One sample yielded the 28 T cell receptor beta chains listed below, sequenced in a study of early T cells in non-severe SARS-CoV-2 infection. TCRdb re-called the 5' RACE reads with MiXCR, one entry per CDR3 protein. The table records 20,000 to 25,000 distinct CDR3 sequences, about 4.5% of them present only once. Sequencing used whole blood. All receptors come from an adult who was a healthcare worker with PCR-confirmed SARS-CoV-2 infection or an uninfected control (not recorded which).

This clonotype was recorded many times. The CDR3 region has the DNA TGTGCTAGTGCCCCTGACAGTAGCTCCTACAATGAGCAGTTCTTC. This translates into CASAPDSSSYNEQFF. This chain joins TRBV12-5 and TRBJ2-1; tentatively, D is TRBD1 (5 bases). Germline CDR1 is LGHNT and CDR2 is FRNRAP. V was trimmed by 7 bases and J by 0 bases, leaving 13 bases between them. The CDR3 runs to 15 residues.

There are a few counts of this clonotype. The CDR3 nucleotides read TGTGCCAGCAGGAAAGTTGTACGGGGTTGGGACCAAGAGACCCAGTACTTC. Translated: CASRKVVRGWDQETQYF. This chain connects TRBV21-1 to TRBJ2-5. TRBV21-1 is a listed pseudogene. This CDR3 spans 17 amino acids.

By share, this clonotype counts as medium-sized. The rearrangement joins TRBV2 to TRBJ2-3; D uncertain. Germline CDR1 is SNHLY and CDR2 is FYNNEI. V shed 3 bases and J shed 3 bases, with 7 bases lying between them. This CDR3 comprises 13 residues. CDR3 coding DNA: TGTGCCAGCAGTGATCCCTTTACAGATACGCAGTATTTT. Translating gives CASSDPFTDTQYF.

This clonotype was counted at least ten times. The chain carries TRBV5-1 and TRBJ2-3; perhaps TRBD1 as D (6 bases). Trimming took 0 bases from V and 2 from J, leaving 7 bases between them. This CDR3 has 14 residues. CDR1 and CDR2 from the germline V gene are SGHRS and YFSETQ. CDR3 region: CASSLGQDTDTQYF. DNA for the CDR3: TGCGCCAGCAGCTTGGGACAGGACACAGATACGCAGTATTTT.

This clonotype came up many times. The chain couples TRBV7-2 to TRBJ2-3; 7 bases align to TRBD2. The germline V gene encodes CDR1 SGHTA and CDR2 FQGNSA. J was trimmed by 0 bases and V by 8 bases; bases with no gene match: 5. The CDR3 runs 14 residues. The CDR3 DNA follows: TGTGCCAGCTGCGGGGGAACTAGCACAGATACGCAGTATTTT. Amino acid sequence: CASCGGTSTDTQYF.

V and J are TRBV7-3 and TRBJ2-2; D might be TRBD2 (6 bases). Germline CDR1 reads SGHTA; CDR2 reads FQGTGA. The CDR3 length is 17 residues. Trimming removed 5 bases at V and 0 bases at J, with 16 bases between. The CDR3 DNA sequence: TGTGCCAGCAGCCTCACCGGGGGAGCAGCGAACACCGGGGAGCTGTTTTTT. Its translation: CASSLTGGAANTGELFF.

The sample holds a few counts of this clonotype. This chain connects TRBV29-1 to TRBJ2-1; no firm D call. V was clipped by 3 bases and J by 4 bases, with 7 bases between them. CDR3 length: 12 amino acids. Per the germline V gene, CDR1 is SQVTM and CDR2 is ANQGSEA. CDR3 sequence (DNA): TGCAGCGTTGATATCAGTTACAATGAGCAGTTCTTC. It yields the protein CSVDISYNEQFF.

This clonotype was recorded only once. This chain uses TRBV7-2 with TRBJ2-7, with D possibly being TRBD1 (6 bases). CDR1 and CDR2 (germline): SGHTA, FQGNSA. The CDR3 loop spans 15 amino acids. The ends were cut back, 4 bases at V and 1 base at J, with 14 bases in the middle. The CDR3 region has the DNA TGTGCCAGCAGCTCAGATGGGACATCGTCCTACGAGCAGTACTTC. Translating it yields CASSSDGTSSYEQYF.

This clonotype showed up many times. The J gene is TRBJ1-2, the V gene TRBV27; the D is unclear. CDR1 MNHEY and CDR2 SMNVEV come from the germline V gene (reference sequence). Between the trimmed V and J ends, which lost 6 bases and 8 bases, there was a span of 25 bases. The CDR3 is made up of 16 amino acids. Written as DNA, the CDR3 is TGTGCCAGCAGCCCAATCACTCCCCCGGACGGCCGCGGCTACACCTTC. Residues: CASSPITPPDGRGYTF.

This clonotype has only a few counts. The chain combines TRBV7-2 with TRBJ2-1, with no clear D. The CDR3 is 14 amino acids. CDR1 SGHTA and CDR2 FQGNSA come from the germline V gene. V was trimmed by 5 bases and J by 4 bases, leaving 12 bases between them. This chain's CDR3 is CASSQPQAYNEQFF. The DNA of the CDR3 is TGTGCCAGCAGCCAACCTCAGGCGTACAATGAGCAGTTCTTC.

This clonotype has at least ten counts. The rearrangement uses TRBV4-3 and TRBJ1-3, with D uncertain. V dropped 2 bases and J dropped 3 bases, with 5 bases sitting between them. Germline V gene lookup returns CDR1 LGHNA and CDR2 YSLEER. This CDR3 is 13 amino acids long. CDR3 coding DNA: TGCGCCAGCAGCCAATGGGGTGGAAACACCATATATTTT. This gives the protein CASSQWGGNTIYF.

This clonotype came up many times. For the CDR3, the DNA is TGTGCCAGCAGCTTATTATCTGATGCTTGGTACGAGCAGTACTTC. Translating it yields CASSLLSDAWYEQYF. V is TRBV7-8 and J is TRBJ2-7; no clear D. The V gene's germline CDR1 is SGHVS and CDR2 FQNEAQ. Between the trimmed V and J ends, which lost 2 bases and 4 bases, there was a span of 15 bases. The CDR3 is made up of 15 amino acids.

The genes are TRBV7-9 and TRBJ1-5; TRBD1 matches 7 bases. With V trimmed by 1 base and J by 7 bases, 10 bases remained unmatched. Germline CDR1 reads SEHNR; CDR2 reads FQNEAQ (reference sequence). The CDR3 is 16 amino acids. In nucleotides, the CDR3 is TGTGCCAGCAGCTTAGTAAGGCAGGGGGAAAGACAGCCCCAGCATTTT. Translation: CASSLVRQGERQPQHF.

This clonotype has only a few counts. The rearrangement joins TRBV30 to TRBJ2-2; no clear D gene. The CDR3 length is 12 residues. Trimming stripped 2 bases from V and 5 bases from J, with 6 bases between. Germline lookup yields CDR1 GTSNPN and CDR2 SVGIG (reference sequence). The CDR3 DNA reads TGTGCCTGGAGTAGGGCTACCGGGGAGCTGTTTTTT. Protein product: CAWSRATGELFF.

Many counts were recorded for this clonotype. The genes are TRBV9 and TRBJ2-1, with D uncertain. Germline assignment: CDR1 SGDLS and CDR2 YYNGEE. V lost 4 bases and J 0 bases, leaving 8 bases between the germline ends. The CDR3 extends over 14 amino acids. CDR3 DNA: TGTGCCAGCAGCCCAGACCCCTCCTACAATGAGCAGTTCTTC. Translated: CASSPDPSYNEQFF.

This clonotype was detected a few times. This rearrangement joins TRBV21-1 to TRBJ2-7; the table names TRBD1, a call not compared with the DNA. TRBV21-1 counts as a pseudogene. The length of the CDR3 is 13 residues. The CDR3 here is CASSRDKSYEQYF. The CDR3 DNA is TGTGCCAGCAGCAGGGACAAATCCTACGAGCAGTACTTC.

Worth noting for this clonotype: A much more abundant neighbour one base away suggests this may be a read error. This chain joins TRBV7-3 and TRBJ2-5, with D possibly being TRBD2 (5 bases). Germline V lookup: CDR1 SGHTA, CDR2 FQGTGA. V was cut by 0 bases and J by 1 base, with 12 bases left in between. CDR3 length equals 16 residues. CDR3 loop: CASSLTSAVGQETQYF. The CDR3 region has the DNA TGTGCCAGCAGCTTAACCTCAGCGGTGGGCCAAGAGACCCAGTACTTC. The whole variable domain, filled in from reference TRBV7-3 and TRBJ2-5, reads GAGVSQTPSNKVTEKGKYVELRCDPISGHTALYWYRQSLGQGPEFLIYFQGTGAADDSGLPNDRFFAVRPEGSVSTLKIQRTERGDSAVYLCASSLTSAVGQETQYFGPGTRLLVL.

This clonotype was detected only a few times. The genes are TRBV7-2 and TRBJ2-1; D gene ambiguous. The germline CDR1 and CDR2 sequences are SGHTA and FQGNSA. The CDR3 length is 12 residues. V was pared by 1 base and J by 6 bases, with 4 bases between. The CDR3 DNA sequence: TGTGCCAGCAGCTTAGGGAGCAATGAGCAGTTCTTC. It specifies CASSLGSNEQFF.

This clonotype came up many times. This chain joins TRBV27 and TRBJ1-5; D unclear. CDR3 length: 15 residues. Germline CDR1 MNHEY, CDR2 SMNVEV (reference sequence). V was trimmed by 5 bases and J by 4 bases, leaving 15 bases between them. The CDR3 DNA follows: TGTGCCAGCAGTCCTGGGTCCACTTCTAATCAGCCCCAGCATTTT. Translated, it gives CASSPGSTSNQPQHF.

The table lists this clonotype with many counts. The chain is built from TRBV4-3 and TRBJ1-4; D unresolved. The CDR3 extends over 13 amino acids. V was pared by 1 base and J by 4 bases, with 4 bases between. From germline, CDR1 is LGHNA and CDR2 YSLEER. The CDR3 DNA reads as TGCGCCAGCAGCCAAGCCCTTAATGAAAAACTGTTTTTT. Protein sequence: CASSQALNEKLFF.

As concerns this clonotype: The CDR3 does not close with the conserved phenylalanine or tryptophan, likely indicating a read error. J is TRBJ2-7 and V is TRBV6-6, with TRBD2 as a possible D gene (6 bases). V was trimmed by 8 bases and J by 5 bases, leaving 22 bases between them. The CDR3 extends over 15 amino acids. Germline CDR1 MNHNY, CDR2 SVGAGI (reference sequence). CDR3 nucleotide sequence: TGTGCCAGCCGAGCCCCGGGGCCAGCGGGTGACGAGCAGTACTTG. This gives the protein CASRAPGPAGDEQYL.

This clonotype has a count of ten or more. The rearrangement links TRBV5-4 to TRBJ1-2, with D unresolved. The CDR3 is 13 amino acids. The ends were cut back, 3 bases at V and 3 bases at J, with 9 bases in the middle. Looked up from germline, CDR1 is SGHNT and CDR2 is YYREEE (reference sequence). CDR3 coding DNA: TGTGCCAGCAGCTCCGACCCCGACTATGGCTACACCTTC. It codes for CASSSDPDYGYTF. Full variable domain (remainder filled in from reference TRBV5-4 and TRBJ1-2): ETGVTQSPTHLIKTRGQQVTLRCSSQSGHNTVSWYQQALGQGPQFIFQYYREEENGRGNFPPRFSGLQFPNYSSELNVNALELDDSALYLCASSSDPDYGYTFGSGTRLTVV.

This clonotype was found a few times. The rearrangement joins TRBV7-8 to TRBJ2-5, with D possibly called TRBD1 or TRBD2 (5 bases each). Germline V CDR1 and CDR2: SGHVS, FQNEAQ. V was cut by 3 bases and J by 10 bases, with 18 bases left in between. This CDR3 contains 14 residues. The DNA for the CDR3 is TGTGCCAGCAGCTTTGGACACCCGGGGTGGGGCCAGTACTTC. It translates to CASSFGHPGWGQYF.

The rearrangement joins TRBV2 to TRBJ2-1; D is perhaps TRBD2 (6 bases). V was trimmed by 3 bases and J by 4 bases, leaving 22 bases between them. Per the germline V gene, CDR1 is SNHLY and CDR2 is FYNNEI. The CDR3 runs 18 residues. The DNA for the CDR3 is TGTGCCAGCAGTGACGCTTTTGGAGGGACCTCAGAGTACAATGAGCAGTTCTTC. Translation gives CASSDAFGGTSEYNEQFF.

The chain employs TRBV10-3 and TRBJ1-2, with TRBD1 identical over 9 bases. V shed 2 bases and J 5 bases; nucleotides not matched to a gene: 9. Germline values: CDR1 ENHRY, CDR2 SYGVKD. The CDR3 totals 16 residues. The CDR3 DNA reads TGTGCCATCAGTGAGGGACAGGGGCTCGGACAATATGGCTACACCTTC. It translates to CAISEGQGLGQYGYTF.

This clonotype was observed many times. The chain joins TRBV6-2 or TRBV6-3 to TRBJ1-5; 11 bases agree with TRBD1. V shed 7 bases, J shed 3 bases, and the junction held 14 bases outside the gene matches. Germline V gives CDR1 MNHEY, CDR2 SVGEGT. The CDR3 spans 18 residues. CDR3 bases: TGTGCCAGCACCCATCTCCGGGACAGGGGGGCACACAATCAGCCCCAGCATTTT. It encodes CASTHLRDRGAHNQPQHF.

This clonotype was found many times. The V and J genes are TRBV27 and TRBJ1-6; the match to TRBD1 covers 8 bases. Germline CDR1 and CDR2: MNHEY and SMNVEV (reference sequence). V dropped 2 bases and J dropped 9; count of bases not matched to a gene: 9. CDR3 size: 16 residues. The CDR3: CASSLRPGQAVSPLHF. CDR3 bases: TGTGCCAGCAGTTTAAGACCGGGACAGGCCGTTTCACCCCTCCACTTT.

The chain couples TRBV5-6 to TRBJ1-5; TRBD1 is a possible D gene (6 bases). V was trimmed by 4 bases and J by 7 bases, leaving 18 bases between them. The CDR3 contains 15 residues. Germline CDR1 SGHDT, CDR2 YYEEEE. CDR3 bases: TGTGCCAGCAGCCAACGGGGGCCGGTAGGGCAGCCCCAGCATTTT. Translating it yields CASSQRGPVGQPQHF. The whole variable domain, remainder taken from reference TRBV5-6 and TRBJ1-5, is DAGVTQSPTHLIKTRGQQVTLRCSPKSGHDTVSWYQQALGQGPQFIFQYYEEEERQRGNFPDRFSGHQFPNYSSELNVNALLLGDSALYLCASSQRGPVGQPQHFGDGTRLSIL.